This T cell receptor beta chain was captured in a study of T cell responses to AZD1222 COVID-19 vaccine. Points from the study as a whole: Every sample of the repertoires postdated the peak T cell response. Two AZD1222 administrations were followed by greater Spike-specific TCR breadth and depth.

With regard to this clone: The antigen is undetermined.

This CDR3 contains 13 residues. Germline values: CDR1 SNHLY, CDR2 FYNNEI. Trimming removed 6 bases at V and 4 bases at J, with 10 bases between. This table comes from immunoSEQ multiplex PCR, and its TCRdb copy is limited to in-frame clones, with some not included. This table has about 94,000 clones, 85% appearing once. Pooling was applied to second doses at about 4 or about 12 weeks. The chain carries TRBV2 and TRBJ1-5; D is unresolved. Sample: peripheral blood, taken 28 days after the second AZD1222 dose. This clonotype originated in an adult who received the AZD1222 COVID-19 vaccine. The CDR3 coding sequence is TGTGCCAGCAGCGATCAGTTAAATCAGCCCCAGCATTTT. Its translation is CASSDQLNQPQHF. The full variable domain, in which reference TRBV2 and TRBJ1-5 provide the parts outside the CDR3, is EPEVTQTPSHQVTQMGQEVILRCVPISNHLYFYWYRQILGQKVEFLVSFYNNEISEKSEIFDDQFSVERPDGSNFTLKIRSTKLEDSAMYFCASSDQLNQPQHFGDGTRLSIL.